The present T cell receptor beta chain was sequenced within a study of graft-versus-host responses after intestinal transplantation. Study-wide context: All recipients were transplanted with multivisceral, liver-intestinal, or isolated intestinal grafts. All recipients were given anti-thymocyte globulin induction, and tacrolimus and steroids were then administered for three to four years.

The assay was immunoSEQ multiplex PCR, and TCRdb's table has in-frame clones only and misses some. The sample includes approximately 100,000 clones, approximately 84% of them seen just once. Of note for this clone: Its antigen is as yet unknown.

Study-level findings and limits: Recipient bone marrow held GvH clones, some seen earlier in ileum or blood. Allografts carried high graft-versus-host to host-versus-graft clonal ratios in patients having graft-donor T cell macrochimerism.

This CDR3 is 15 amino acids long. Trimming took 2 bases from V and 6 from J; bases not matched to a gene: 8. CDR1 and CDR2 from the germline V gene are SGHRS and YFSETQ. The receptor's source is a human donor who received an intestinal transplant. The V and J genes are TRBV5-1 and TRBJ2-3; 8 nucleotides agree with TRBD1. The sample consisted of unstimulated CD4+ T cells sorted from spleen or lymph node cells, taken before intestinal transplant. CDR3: CASSFGQGARDTQYF. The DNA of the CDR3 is TGCGCCAGCAGCTTTGGCCAGGGGGCGCGGGATACGCAGTATTTT. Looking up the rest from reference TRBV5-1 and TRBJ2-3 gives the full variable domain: KAGVTQTPRYLIKTRGQQVTLSCSPISGHRSVSWYQQTPGQGLQFLFEYFSETQRNKGNFPGRFSGRQFSNSRSEMNVSTLELGDSALYLCASSFGQGARDTQYFGPGTRLTVL.